Sequencing of this T cell receptor (beta chain) was carried out in a study of control samples from healthy donors and cancer patients. Germline V gene sequence: CDR1 MGHRA, CDR2 YSYEKL. CDR3 size: 17 residues. V trimming: 0 bases; J trimming: 4 bases; junction bases outside the gene matches: 10. The table came from immunoSEQ multiplex PCR; TCRdb's copy has only in-frame clones and leaves some out. The sample holds 170,000 or so clones, roughly 94% seen once. This TCR was sampled from a woman aged 18-29 years in good health. The chain joins TRBV4-1 to TRBJ1-2, with TRBD1 matching over 8 bases. Material: blood. This chain's CDR3 is CASSQDPRQGFIYGYTF. The CDR3 DNA sequence: TGCGCCAGCAGCCAAGACCCCAGACAGGGGTTTATCTATGGCTACACCTTC.